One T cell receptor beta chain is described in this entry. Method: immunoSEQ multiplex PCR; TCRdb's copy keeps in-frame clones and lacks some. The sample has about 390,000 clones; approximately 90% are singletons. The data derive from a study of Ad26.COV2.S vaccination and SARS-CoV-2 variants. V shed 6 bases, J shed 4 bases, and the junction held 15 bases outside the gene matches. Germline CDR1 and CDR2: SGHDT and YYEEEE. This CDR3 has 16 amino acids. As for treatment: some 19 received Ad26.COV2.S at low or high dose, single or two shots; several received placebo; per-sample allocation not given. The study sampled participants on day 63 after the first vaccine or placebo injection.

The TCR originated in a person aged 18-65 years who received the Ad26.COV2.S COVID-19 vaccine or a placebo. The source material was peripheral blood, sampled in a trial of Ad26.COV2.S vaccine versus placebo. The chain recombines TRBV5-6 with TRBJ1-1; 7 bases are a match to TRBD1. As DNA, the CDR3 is TGTGCCAGCACCTCAATAGACAGGGCCAGGGGCACTGAAGCTTTCTTT. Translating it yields CASTSIDRARGTEAFF.